This is a list of T cell receptor beta chains from one sample in a study of blood T cell repertoires in COVID-19. Only in-frame clones appear in the TCRdb table, and some are missing; sequencing was by immunoSEQ multiplex PCR. The data contain tens of thousands of clones, approximately 85% of them seen just once; the ten biggest clones take up just over 5%. Sequenced sample: peripheral blood. Receptor source: a human donor in a cohort sampled during active COVID-19. The CDR3 runs from the conserved cysteine through the conserved F or W. The D gene is left open where the match is weak. A row's size may be missing; if present it is once, few, many or a size class.

size	V	length	D	J	CDR3
once	TRBV18	16	TRBD1	TRBJ2-2	CASSPQHRGNTGELFF
.	TRBV5-1	16	TRBD1	TRBJ1-2	CASSLLMTGPNYGYTF
.	TRBV5-4	15	TRBD2	TRBJ2-5	CASSGELAKQETQYF
.	TRBV6-2/TRBV6-3	13	.	TRBJ1-4	CASSLGEEEKLFF
once	TRBV7-2	12	.	TRBJ2-7	CASSAEGYEQYF
.	TRBV5-1	17	.	TRBJ1-5	CASRWTGQGHSNQPQHF
.	TRBV5-4	16	TRBD2	TRBJ2-5	CASSKAGGLSEETQYF
.	TRBV6-5	13	TRBD1	TRBJ1-1	CASREGQDTEAFF
.	TRBV28	13	TRBD1	TRBJ1-2	CASSLTGSRGYTF
.	TRBV30	11	.	TRBJ2-7	CAWNGGYEQYF
once	TRBV28	15	TRBD1	TRBJ2-7	CASSSTGAEVGEQYF
.	TRBV18	15	TRBD1	TRBJ2-1	CASSRQGKPYNEQFF
.	TRBV5-8	15	.	TRBJ1-1	CASSLDIRVNTEAFF
.	TRBV7-2	14	TRBD2	TRBJ2-7	CASSSLADVYEQYF
.	TRBV3-1/TRBV3-2	16	TRBD2	TRBJ2-1	CASSPRERGGSDEQFF